This T cell receptor beta chain was retrieved from a study of CD8 T cells in Susac syndrome (dated by TCRdb to between 2018 and 2020). Regarding the research as a whole: Whether CD8+ T cell activation and differentiation in Susac syndrome was antigen driven was tested using repertoire sequencing. Clonality of the CD8+ T cell repertoire was compared between around eleven healthy donors, about 14 Susac syndrome patients and roughly 16 multiple sclerosis patients.

Concerning this clonotype itself: Its antigen remains unidentified. No qualities accompany the bases; no much larger clone lies one base away.

High-throughput TCR beta sequencing profiled peripheral blood CD8+ and CD4+ T cells from healthy donors, Susac syndrome patients and multiple sclerosis patients. Treatment-naive patients with stable or active relapsing-remitting disease fulfilling revised McDonald criteria were used as multiple sclerosis controls. Bulk CD8+ and CD4+ T cells were purified by magnetic negative isolation, whereas CD8+ TEMRA cells were enriched by FACS. Blood was collected in EDTA tubes and processed within 24 hours, with PBMCs isolated through density gradient centrifugation. PBMCs destined for TCR sequencing were cryopreserved in liquid nitrogen and later thawed in a 37 °C water bath. The sorted or isolated CD4+, CD8+ and CD8+ TEMRA cells had a purity of 90% or higher. RNA was extracted with the RNeasy kit and about 0.45 to 1 ug was reverse transcribed using random hexamers. TCR beta CDR3 regions were amplified with the immunoSEQ multiplex PCR assay covering 54 Vbeta and 13 Jbeta segments. To correct PCR amplification bias, a synthetic template baseline was used for both primer optimization and computational correction. The study's own analysis went as follows. Reads were annotated to V, D and J genes per IMGT and analyzed with immunoSEQ Analyzer, keeping only productive sequences. To calculate clonality, Shannon entropy was normalized by log2 of the number of productive unique sequences and then subtracted from one. For each patient and control, public and private clones were evaluated among the 100 most prevalent clones. Clones were defined as Susac-specific if absent from the healthy and MS cohorts, from around 1,000 published viral clones and from other ImmuneACCESS disease sequences. TCRdb passed the public sequencing reads through fastp at Q25 and MiXCR, retaining productive beta sequences. CDR3 protein duplicates are merged, each entry listing the most common genes and DNA. The V and J calls and clone size come from TCRdb's table, not from the authors' own analysis. This sample gives a few hundred thousand distinct CDR3 sequences in total; approximately 85% of them show up just once. The ten largest clones add up to approximately 0.12% of the sample.

Deletion took 1 base off V and 2 bases off J, with a span of 8 bases between the germline ends. Sequences LGHDT (CDR1) and YNNKEL (CDR2) are obtained from the germline V gene (reference sequence). Spanning cysteine to phenylalanine, the CDR3 consists of 14 amino acids. Only the CDR3 part of the read is kept: 42 bases, read in frame from the first base. General study outcomes and caveats: The number of individuals in the TCR sequencing and HLA analysis was recognized as being relatively small.

The specimen was CD8+ T cells from PBMCs. The rearranged segments are TRBV3-1 and TRBJ1-2; a weak D assignment points to TRBD1 (5 bases agree). This TCR was sampled from a human donor with multiple sclerosis. The CDR3 region: CASSQAGTNYGYTF. The bases read TGTGCCAGCAGCCAAGCAGGGACGAACTATGGCTACACCTTC.